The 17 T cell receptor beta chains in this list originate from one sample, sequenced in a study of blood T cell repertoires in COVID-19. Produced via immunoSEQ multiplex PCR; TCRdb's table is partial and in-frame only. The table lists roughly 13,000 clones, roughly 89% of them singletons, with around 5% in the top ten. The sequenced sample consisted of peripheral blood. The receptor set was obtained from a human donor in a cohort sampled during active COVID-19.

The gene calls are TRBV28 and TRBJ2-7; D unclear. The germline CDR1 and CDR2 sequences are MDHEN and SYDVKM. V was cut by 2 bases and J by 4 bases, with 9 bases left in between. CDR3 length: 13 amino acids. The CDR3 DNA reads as TGTGCCAGCAGTTTACGAGGAATGTACGAGCAGTACTTC. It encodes CASSLRGMYEQYF.

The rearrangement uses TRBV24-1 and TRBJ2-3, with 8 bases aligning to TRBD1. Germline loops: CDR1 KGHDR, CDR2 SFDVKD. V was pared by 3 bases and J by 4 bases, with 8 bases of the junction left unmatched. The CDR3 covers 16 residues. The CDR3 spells CATSDRTGSLSDTQYF. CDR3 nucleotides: TGTGCCACCAGTGATCGGACAGGGAGTCTTTCAGATACGCAGTATTTT.

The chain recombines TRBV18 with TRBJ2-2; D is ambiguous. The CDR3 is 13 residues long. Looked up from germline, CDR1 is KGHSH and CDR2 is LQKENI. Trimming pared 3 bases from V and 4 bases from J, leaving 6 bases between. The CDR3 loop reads CASSPGGTGELFF. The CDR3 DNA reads TGTGCCAGCTCACCCGGTGGCACCGGGGAGCTGTTTTTT.

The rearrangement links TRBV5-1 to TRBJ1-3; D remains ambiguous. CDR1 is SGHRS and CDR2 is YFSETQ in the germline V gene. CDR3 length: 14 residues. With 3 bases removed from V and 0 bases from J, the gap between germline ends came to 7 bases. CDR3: CASSSSGSGNTIYF. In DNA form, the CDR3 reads TGCGCCAGCAGCTCCTCCGGCTCTGGAAACACCATATATTTT.

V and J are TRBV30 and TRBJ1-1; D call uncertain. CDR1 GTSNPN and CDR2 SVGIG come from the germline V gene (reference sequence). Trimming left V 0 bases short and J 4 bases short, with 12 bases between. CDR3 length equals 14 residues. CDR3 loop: CAWSVPGYGTEAFF. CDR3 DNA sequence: TGTGCCTGGAGTGTACCCGGGTATGGCACTGAAGCTTTCTTT.

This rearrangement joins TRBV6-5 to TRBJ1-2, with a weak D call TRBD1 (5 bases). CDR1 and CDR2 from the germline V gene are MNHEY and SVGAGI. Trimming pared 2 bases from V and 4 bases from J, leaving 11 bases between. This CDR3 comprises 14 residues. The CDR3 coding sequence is TGTGCCAGCAGTTACGAAGGGGCAGCCTATGGCTACACCTTC. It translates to CASSYEGAAYGYTF.

For the CDR3, the DNA is TGTGCCAGCAGCCCGGTACGCAGCACAGATACGCAGTATTTT. It translates to CASSPVRSTDTQYF. The chain is built from TRBV7-9 and TRBJ2-3, with unresolved D. Trimming pared 5 bases from V and 0 bases from J, leaving 9 bases between. The CDR3 is 14 amino acids. The germline gives CDR1 SEHNR, CDR2 FQNEAQ (reference sequence).

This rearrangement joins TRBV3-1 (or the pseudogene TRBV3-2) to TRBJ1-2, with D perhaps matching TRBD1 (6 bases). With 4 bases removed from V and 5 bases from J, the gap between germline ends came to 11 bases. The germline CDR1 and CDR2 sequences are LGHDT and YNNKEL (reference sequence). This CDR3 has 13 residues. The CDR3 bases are TGTGCCAGCAGCCCACAGGGTTGGTATGGCTACACCTTC. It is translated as CASSPQGWYGYTF.

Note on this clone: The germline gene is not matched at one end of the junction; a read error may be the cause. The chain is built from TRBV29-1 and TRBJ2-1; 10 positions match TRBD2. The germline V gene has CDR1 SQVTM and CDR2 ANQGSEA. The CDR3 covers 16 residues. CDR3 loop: CSVEGVSGRWKVGQFF. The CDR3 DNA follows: TGCAGCGTGGAAGGGGTTAGCGGGAGGTGGAAGGTTGGGCAGTTCTTC.

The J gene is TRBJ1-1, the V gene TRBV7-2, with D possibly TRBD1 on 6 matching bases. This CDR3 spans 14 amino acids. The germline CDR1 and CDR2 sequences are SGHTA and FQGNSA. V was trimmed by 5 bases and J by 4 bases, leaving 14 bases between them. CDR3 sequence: CASSPRQVSTEAFF. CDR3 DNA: TGTGCCAGCAGCCCAAGACAGGTGAGCACTGAAGCTTTCTTT. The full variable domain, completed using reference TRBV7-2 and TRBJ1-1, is GAGVSQSPSNKVTEKGKDVELRCDPISGHTALYWYRQSLGQGLEFLIYFQGNSAPDKSGLPSDRFSAERTGGSVSTLTIQRTQQEDSAVYLCASSPRQVSTEAFFGQGTRLTVV.

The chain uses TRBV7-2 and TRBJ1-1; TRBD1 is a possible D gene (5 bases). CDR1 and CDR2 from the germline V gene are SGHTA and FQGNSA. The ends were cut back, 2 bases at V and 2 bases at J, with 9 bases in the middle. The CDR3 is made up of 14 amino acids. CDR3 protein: CASSLMQGNTEAFF. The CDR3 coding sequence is TGTGCCAGCAGCTTAATGCAGGGAAACACTGAAGCTTTCTTT.

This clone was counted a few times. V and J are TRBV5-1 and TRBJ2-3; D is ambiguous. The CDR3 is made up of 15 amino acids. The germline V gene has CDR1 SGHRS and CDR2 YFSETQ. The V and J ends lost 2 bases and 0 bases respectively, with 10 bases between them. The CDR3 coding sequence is TGCGCCAGCAGCTTAACGGAGTCAAGCACAGATACGCAGTATTTT. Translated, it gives CASSLTESSTDTQYF.

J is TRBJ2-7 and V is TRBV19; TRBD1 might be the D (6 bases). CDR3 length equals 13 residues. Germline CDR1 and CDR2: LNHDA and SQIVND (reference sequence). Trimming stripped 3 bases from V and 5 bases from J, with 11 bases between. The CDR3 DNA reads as TGTGCCAGTAGTATCGCAACAGGGCACGAGCAGTACTTC. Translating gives CASSIATGHEQYF.

The CDR3 nucleotides read TGCAGTGCCCAAGACAGGATTGAAGCTTTCTTT. It codes for CSAQDRIEAFF. This chain links TRBV20-1 with TRBJ1-1; D perhaps matches TRBD1 (6 bases). The V gene lost 6 bases and the J gene lost 7 bases, with 12 bases spanning the gap. In germline, CDR1 is DFQATT, CDR2 SNEGSKA (reference sequence). This CDR3 comprises 11 residues.

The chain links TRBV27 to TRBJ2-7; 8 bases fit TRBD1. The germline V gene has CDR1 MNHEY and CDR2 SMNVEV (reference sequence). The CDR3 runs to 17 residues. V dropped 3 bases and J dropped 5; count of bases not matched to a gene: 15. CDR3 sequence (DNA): TGTGCCAGCAGTTTCCTACTTACGACAGGGGCAGGCAACGAGCAGTACTTC. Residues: CASSFLLTTGAGNEQYF.

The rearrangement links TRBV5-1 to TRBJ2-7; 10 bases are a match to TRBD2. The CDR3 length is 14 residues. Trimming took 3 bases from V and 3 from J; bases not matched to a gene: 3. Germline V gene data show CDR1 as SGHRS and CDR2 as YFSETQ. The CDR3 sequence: CASSWVAGGYEQYF. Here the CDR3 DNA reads TGCGCCAGCAGCTGGGTAGCGGGAGGCTACGAGCAGTACTTC.

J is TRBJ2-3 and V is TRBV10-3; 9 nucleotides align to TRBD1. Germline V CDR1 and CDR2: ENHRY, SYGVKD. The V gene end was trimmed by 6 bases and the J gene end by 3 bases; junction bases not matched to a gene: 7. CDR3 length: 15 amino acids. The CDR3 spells CAISERDRETDTQYF. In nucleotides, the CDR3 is TGTGCCATCAGCGAACGGGACAGGGAGACAGATACGCAGTATTTT.